The clone carrying this TCR beta chain has only one observation. CDR3 size: 14 residues. Germline trimming cut 5 bases from V and 8 bases from J; bases unmatched to any gene: 4. Germline CDR1 reads LNHDA; CDR2 reads SQIVND (reference sequence). This record belongs to a study of T cell clones after liver transplantation. The method was immunoSEQ multiplex PCR; TCRdb's version includes in-frame clones alone and lacks a portion of them. The sample lists roughly 100,000 clones, around four fifths occurring once. This chain connects TRBV19 to TRBJ2-1; 12 nucleotides match TRBD2. The receptor comes from a human donor who received a liver transplant. This sample comprised CD4+ T cells from blood, obtained before liver transplant. DNA for the CDR3: TGTGCCAGTAGTTCTAGCGGGAGGGCCGATGAGCAGTTCTTC. The encoded protein is CASSSSGRADEQFF.